This TCR beta chain comes out of a study of neoadjuvant anti-PD-1 for oral cavity cancer (dated by TCRdb to the early 2020s). Turning to the overall study: Three to four biweekly doses of nivolumab at 3 mg/kg were mostly administered to patients before curative-intent surgical resection. The parent correlative cohort included some twelve patients, with an approximately 34% response rate. Responders were defined as patients with complete response, partial response or stable disease by RECIST 1.1; non-responders were defined as patients with progression. Patients without progression received a fourth nivolumab dose around day 43 and underwent definitive surgical resection on days 50-56.

Broad study findings and their caveats: After neoadjuvant nivolumab, T cell clonality (Gini index) in PBMCs was significantly higher in non-responders than in responders. Higher pretreatment blood Treg/Th17 ratios correlated with both higher pretreatment blood TCRbeta clonality and lower post-treatment tumor TCRbeta clonality. The TCR analyses had only three patients in each response group, and the authors called for validation in larger cohorts.

For deep sequencing, each PBMC sample was run in six replicates, with libraries mostly built from 400 to 550 ng of input genomic DNA. The immunoSEQ hsTCRbeta kit was used to prepare TCRbeta libraries, following the manufacturer's instructions. The finished libraries were brought together in one pool at approximately 3.2 nM, which was then read using an Illumina NovaSeq 6000 S4 flow cell. The published analysis was carried out like this. Raw data preprocessing and quality control were performed with the immunoSEQ Analyzer. The analysis was limited to productive rearrangements, and each clonotype was defined by a unique CDR3 amino acid sequence. Repertoire clonality was estimated as the Gini-Simpson index, which was computed with the R package tcR. Gini indices were compared with Student's t test, and associations with tumor size change were assessed by Pearson correlation. The table was pulled from immuneACCESS by TCRdb, which kept in-frame rearrangements only. Such tables lose some clones; where checked, under half of the loss comes from unresolved V genes, and the rest has no known cause. The DNA was the basis for D and trimming; V, J and clone size are from that table. In this sample the table shows 7,500 to 8,000 clones, 50% to 80% of which occur a single time. 2.5% to 4% of the sample belongs to the ten largest clones.

In regard to this clone: The target of this receptor is not known. The sample holds no much larger clone one base away, and base qualities are not on file.

V was cut back by 1 base and J by 5 bases, leaving a gap of 13 bases between them. Spanning cysteine to phenylalanine, the CDR3 consists of 15 amino acids. Of all the DNA, just the CDR3 is kept, 45 bases in frame from base 1. CDR1 and CDR2, looked up from the germline V gene, are SGHDT and YYEEEE. Reading the label with the study, this specimen's time point is: after neoadjuvant nivolumab, at surgical resection. None of the patients had received prior systemic or radiation treatment, and all were newly diagnosed with stage II-IVA oral cavity squamous cell carcinoma. The cohort consisted of patients with HPV-negative, locally advanced oral cavity squamous cell carcinoma. Peripheral blood mononuclear cells were analyzed directly and were not maintained or expanded in culture. The samples were obtained from a longitudinal correlative study of a single-arm phase II trial testing neoadjuvant nivolumab in oral cavity squamous cell carcinoma. Subject-matched pre- and post-treatment PBMCs and tumors from three responders and three non-responders were subjected to genomic DNA-based TCRbeta sequencing. Peripheral blood mononuclear cells were collected once before nivolumab treatment and again after treatment, at the time of surgery. Genomic DNA was isolated from PBMCs using the Maxwell RSC DNA from Cells kit.

The sequence derives from a person between 40 and 85 years old with oral cavity squamous cell carcinoma. The V gene is TRBV5-6 and the J gene is TRBJ1-3; D gene: possibly TRBD1, on 5 matching bases. The sequences come from PBMCs, collected after nivolumab (anti-PD-1) treatment. The nucleotides read TGTGCCAGCAGCTTGATGGCGGCAGGGCGAAACACCATATATTTT. Its protein product is CASSLMAAGRNTIYF.